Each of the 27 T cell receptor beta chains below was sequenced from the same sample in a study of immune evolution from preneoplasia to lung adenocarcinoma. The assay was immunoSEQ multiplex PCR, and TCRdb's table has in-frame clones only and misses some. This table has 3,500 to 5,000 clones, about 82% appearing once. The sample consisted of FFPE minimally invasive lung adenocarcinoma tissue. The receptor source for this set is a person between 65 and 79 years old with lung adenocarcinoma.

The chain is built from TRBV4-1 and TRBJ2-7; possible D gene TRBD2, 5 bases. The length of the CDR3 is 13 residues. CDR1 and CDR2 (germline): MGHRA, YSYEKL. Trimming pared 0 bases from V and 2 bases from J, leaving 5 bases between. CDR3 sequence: CASSQERAYEQYF. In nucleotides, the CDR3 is TGCGCCAGCAGCCAAGAGAGGGCCTACGAGCAGTACTTC.

The CDR3 reads CASRLDYYEQYF. The CDR3 DNA sequence: TGTGCCAGCAGGCTGGACTATTACGAGCAGTACTTC. This chain links TRBV6-1 with TRBJ2-7; D is possibly TRBD2 (6 bases). Trimming pared 6 bases from V and 4 bases from J, leaving 10 bases between. CDR1 and CDR2 from the germline V gene are MNHNS and SASEGT. This CDR3 is built from 12 residues.

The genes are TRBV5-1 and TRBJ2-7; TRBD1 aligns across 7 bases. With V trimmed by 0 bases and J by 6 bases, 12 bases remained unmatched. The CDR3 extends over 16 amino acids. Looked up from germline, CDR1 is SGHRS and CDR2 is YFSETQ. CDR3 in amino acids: CASSLVLWTGDTEQYF. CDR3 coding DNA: TGCGCCAGCAGCTTGGTTCTTTGGACAGGAGACACCGAGCAGTACTTC.

CDR3 DNA sequence: TGTGCCAGCTCCCCCCCCCATGGGACAGGGGAGTACTTC. Its translation is CASSPPHGTGEYF. V is TRBV18 and J is TRBJ2-7; 10 nucleotides align to TRBD1. CDR3 length: 13 amino acids. V gave up 6 bases and J gave up 11 bases; unmatched junction bases: 10. The germline V gene encodes CDR1 KGHSH and CDR2 LQKENI. Using reference TRBV18 and TRBJ2-7 for the parts outside the CDR3, the full variable domain is NAGVMQNPRHLVRRRGQEARLRCSPMKGHSHVYWYRQLPEEGLKFMVYLQKENIIDESGMPKERFSAEFPKEGPSILRIQQVVRGDSAAYFCASSPPHGTGEYFGPGTRLTVT.

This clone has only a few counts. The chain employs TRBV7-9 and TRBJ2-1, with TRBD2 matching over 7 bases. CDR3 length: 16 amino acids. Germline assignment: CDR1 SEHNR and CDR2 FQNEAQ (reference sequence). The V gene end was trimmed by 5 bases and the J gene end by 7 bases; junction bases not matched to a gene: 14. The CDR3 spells CASSMDLGAGVNEQFF. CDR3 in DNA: TGTGCCAGCAGCATGGACCTTGGGGCGGGAGTAAATGAGCAGTTCTTC.

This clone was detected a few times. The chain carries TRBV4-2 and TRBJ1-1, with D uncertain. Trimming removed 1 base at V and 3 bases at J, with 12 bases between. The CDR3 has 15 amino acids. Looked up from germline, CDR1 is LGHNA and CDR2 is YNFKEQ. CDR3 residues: CASSQGLVEYTEAFF. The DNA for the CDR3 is TGTGCCAGCAGCCAAGGTCTGGTAGAGTACACTGAAGCTTTCTTT.

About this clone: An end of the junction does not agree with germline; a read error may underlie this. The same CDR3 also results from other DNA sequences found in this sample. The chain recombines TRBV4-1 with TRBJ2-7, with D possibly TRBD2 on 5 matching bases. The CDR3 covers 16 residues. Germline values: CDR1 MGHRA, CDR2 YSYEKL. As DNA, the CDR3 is TGCGCCAGCAGCCAAGTAGAGGCTAGCCGAGGTTCGGAGCAGTACTTT. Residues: CASSQVEASRGSEQYF.

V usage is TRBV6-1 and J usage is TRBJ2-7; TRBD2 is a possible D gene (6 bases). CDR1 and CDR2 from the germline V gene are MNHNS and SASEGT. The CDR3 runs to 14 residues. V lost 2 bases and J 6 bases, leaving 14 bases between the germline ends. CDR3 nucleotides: TGTGCCAGCAGTGAATGGGGGGAGTGGGGCGAGCAGTACTTC. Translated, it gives CASSEWGEWGEQYF.

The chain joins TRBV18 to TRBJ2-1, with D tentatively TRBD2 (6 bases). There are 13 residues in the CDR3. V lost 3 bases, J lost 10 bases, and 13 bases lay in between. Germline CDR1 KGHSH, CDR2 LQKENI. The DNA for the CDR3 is TGTGCCAGCTCACCCCCTGGCGGAGGGGAGCAGTTCTTC. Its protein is CASSPPGGGEQFF.

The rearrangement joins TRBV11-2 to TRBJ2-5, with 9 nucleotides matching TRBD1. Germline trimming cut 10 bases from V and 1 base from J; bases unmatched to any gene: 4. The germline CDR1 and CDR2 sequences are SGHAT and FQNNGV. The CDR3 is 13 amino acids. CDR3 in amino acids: CATRGQGQETQYF. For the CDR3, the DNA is TGTGCCACCAGGGGACAGGGCCAAGAGACCCAGTACTTC. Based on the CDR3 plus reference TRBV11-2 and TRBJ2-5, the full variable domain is EAGVAQSPRYKIIEKRQSVAFWCNPISGHATLYWYQQILGQGPKLLIQFQNNGVVDDSQLPKDRFSAERLKGVDSTLKIQPAKLEDSAVYLCATRGQGQETQYFGPGTRLLVL.

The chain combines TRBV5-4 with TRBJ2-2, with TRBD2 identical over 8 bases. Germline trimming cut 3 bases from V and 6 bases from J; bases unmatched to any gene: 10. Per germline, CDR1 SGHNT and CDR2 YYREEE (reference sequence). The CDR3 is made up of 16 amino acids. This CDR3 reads CASSSQSSGVPGELFF. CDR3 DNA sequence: TGTGCCAGCAGCTCTCAGAGTAGCGGGGTGCCCGGGGAGCTGTTTTTT. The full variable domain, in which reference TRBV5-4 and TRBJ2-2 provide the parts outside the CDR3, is ETGVTQSPTHLIKTRGQQVTLRCSSQSGHNTVSWYQQALGQGPQFIFQYYREEENGRGNFPPRFSGLQFPNYSSELNVNALELDDSALYLCASSSQSSGVPGELFFGEGSRLTVL.

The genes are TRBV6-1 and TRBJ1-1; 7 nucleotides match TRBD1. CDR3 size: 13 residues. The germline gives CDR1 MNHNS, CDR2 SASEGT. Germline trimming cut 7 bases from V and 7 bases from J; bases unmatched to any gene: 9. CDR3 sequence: CASISGGGGEAFF. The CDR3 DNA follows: TGTGCCAGCATTTCGGGAGGGGGCGGTGAAGCTTTCTTT.

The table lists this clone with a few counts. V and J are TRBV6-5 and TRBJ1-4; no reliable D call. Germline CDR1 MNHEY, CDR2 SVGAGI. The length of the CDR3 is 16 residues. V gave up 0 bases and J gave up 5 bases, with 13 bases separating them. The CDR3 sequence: CASSYSFVNRNEKLFF. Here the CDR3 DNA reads TGTGCCAGCAGTTACTCGTTCGTTAATCGAAATGAAAAACTGTTTTTT.

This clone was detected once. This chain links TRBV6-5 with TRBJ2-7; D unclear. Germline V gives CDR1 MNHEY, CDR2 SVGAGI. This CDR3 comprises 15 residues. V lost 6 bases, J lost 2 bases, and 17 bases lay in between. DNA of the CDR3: TGTGCCAGCAGCCTCCTACCATACCCACCCTACGAGCAGTACTTC. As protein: CASSLLPYPPYEQYF.

CDR3 amino acids: CASSLDGYRDNQPQHF. DNA of the CDR3: TGTGCCAGCAGCTTAGATGGTTACAGGGATAATCAGCCCCAGCATTTT. The chain recombines TRBV11-2 with TRBJ1-5, with D perhaps TRBD1 (6 bases). CDR3 length: 16 residues. The V end lost 0 bases, the J end lost 4 bases, and 13 bases lay between the germline ends. The germline gives CDR1 SGHAT, CDR2 FQNNGV.

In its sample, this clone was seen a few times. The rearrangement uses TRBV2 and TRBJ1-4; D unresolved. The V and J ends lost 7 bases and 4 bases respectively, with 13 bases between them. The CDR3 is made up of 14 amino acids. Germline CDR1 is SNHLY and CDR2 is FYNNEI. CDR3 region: CASMKAGLNEKLFF. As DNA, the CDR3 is TGTGCCAGCATGAAGGCAGGTCTTAATGAAAAACTGTTTTTT.

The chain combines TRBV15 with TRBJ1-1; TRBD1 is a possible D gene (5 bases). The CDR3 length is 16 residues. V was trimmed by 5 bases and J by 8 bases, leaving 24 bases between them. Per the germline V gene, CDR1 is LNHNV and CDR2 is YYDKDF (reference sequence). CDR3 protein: CATSPRRGRGKEEAFF. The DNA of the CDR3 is TGTGCCACCAGCCCTCGAAGGGGAAGGGGAAAGGAAGAAGCTTTCTTT.

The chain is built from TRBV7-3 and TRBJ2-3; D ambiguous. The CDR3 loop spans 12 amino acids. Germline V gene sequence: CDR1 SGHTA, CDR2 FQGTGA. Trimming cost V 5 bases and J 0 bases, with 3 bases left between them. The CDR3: CASSTSTDTQYF. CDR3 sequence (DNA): TGTGCCAGCAGCACTAGCACAGATACGCAGTATTTT.

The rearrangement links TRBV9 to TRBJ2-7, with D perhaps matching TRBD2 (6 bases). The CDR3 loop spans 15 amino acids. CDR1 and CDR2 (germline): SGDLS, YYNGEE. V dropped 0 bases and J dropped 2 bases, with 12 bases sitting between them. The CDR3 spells CASSVASGPTYEQYF. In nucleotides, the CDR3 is TGTGCCAGCAGCGTAGCCAGCGGGCCTACCTACGAGCAGTACTTC.

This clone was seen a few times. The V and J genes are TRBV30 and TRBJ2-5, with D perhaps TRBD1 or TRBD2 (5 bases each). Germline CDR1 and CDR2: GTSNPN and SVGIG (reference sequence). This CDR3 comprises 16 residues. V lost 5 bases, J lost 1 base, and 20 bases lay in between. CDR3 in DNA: TGTGCCTGGGCAATAAGACAGTGGAGGTCCCAAGAGACCCAGTACTTC. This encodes CAWAIRQWRSQETQYF.

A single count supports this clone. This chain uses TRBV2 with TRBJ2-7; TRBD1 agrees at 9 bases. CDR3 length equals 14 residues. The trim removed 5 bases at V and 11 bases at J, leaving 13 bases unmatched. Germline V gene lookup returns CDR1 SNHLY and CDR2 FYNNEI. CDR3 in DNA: TGTGCCAGCAGTCCCCGGGACAGGGTCCCTCCAGAGTACTTC. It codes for CASSPRDRVPPEYF.

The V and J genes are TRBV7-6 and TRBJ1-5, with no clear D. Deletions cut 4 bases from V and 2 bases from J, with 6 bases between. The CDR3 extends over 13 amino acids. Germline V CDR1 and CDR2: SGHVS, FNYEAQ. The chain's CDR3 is CASSSARNQPQHF. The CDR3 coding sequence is TGTGCCAGCAGCTCGGCGCGCAATCAGCCCCAGCATTTT.

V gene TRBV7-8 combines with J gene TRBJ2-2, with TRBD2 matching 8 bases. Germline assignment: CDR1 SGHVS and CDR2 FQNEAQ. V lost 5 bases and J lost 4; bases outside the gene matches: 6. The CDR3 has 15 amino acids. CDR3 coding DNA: TGTGCCAGCAGCCCGGGGGGGGGTTTCACCGGGGAGCTGTTTTTT. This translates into CASSPGGGFTGELFF.

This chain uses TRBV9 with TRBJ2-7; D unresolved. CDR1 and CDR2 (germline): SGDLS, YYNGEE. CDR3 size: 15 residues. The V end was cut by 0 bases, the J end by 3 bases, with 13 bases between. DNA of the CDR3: TGTGCCAGCAGCGTAGAGGCAGGTGTGAACTACGAGCAGTACTTC. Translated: CASSVEAGVNYEQYF.

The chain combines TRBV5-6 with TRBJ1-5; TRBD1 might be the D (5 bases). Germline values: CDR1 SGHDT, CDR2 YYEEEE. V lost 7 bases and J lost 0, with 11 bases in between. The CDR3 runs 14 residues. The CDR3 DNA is TGTGCCAGCTCCGAGGGGTATAGCAATCAGCCCCAGCATTTT. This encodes CASSEGYSNQPQHF.

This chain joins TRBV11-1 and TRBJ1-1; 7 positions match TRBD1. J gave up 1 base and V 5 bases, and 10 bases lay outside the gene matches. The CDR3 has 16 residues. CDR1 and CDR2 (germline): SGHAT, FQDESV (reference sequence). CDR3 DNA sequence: TGTGCCAGCAGCCCCGCGTGGTGGACAGGGAACACTGAAGCTTTCTTT. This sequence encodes CASSPAWWTGNTEAFF.

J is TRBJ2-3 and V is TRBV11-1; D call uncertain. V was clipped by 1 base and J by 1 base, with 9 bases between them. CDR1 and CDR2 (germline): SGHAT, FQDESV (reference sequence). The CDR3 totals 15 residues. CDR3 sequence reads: CASSLGVVGTDTQYF. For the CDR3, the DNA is TGTGCCAGCAGCTTAGGAGTCGTCGGCACAGATACGCAGTATTTT.